This T cell receptor beta chain was sequenced for a study of T cell responses to AZD1222 COVID-19 vaccine. Whole-study context: The analysis combined second doses at about 4 or about 12 weeks.

This CDR3 comprises 14 residues. Trimming removed 1 base from V and 4 bases from J, with 10 bases in between. CDR1 is SGHTA, CDR2 FQGNSA, per germline. Clones were read by immunoSEQ multiplex PCR, and TCRdb kept only the in-frame ones, dropping some. Found here are roughly 160,000 clones, less than 95% of them singletons; the top ten hold 0.64%. Notes on this clone: Antigen specificity is unknown.

Findings and caveats of the study: Variant regions that are unmutated are reportedly the target of nearly half of spike-specific TCRs. Mapped onto spike, vaccine-associated CD4 TCRs spanned it and were dominant at 160-218 and 743-854.

V is TRBV7-2 and J is TRBJ1-1; D might be TRBD1 (5 bases). The receptor was derived from an adult in good health. The sample was peripheral blood, taken on day 0 of AZD1222 vaccination. CDR3 sequence reads: CASSLVIGTTEAFF. The DNA for the CDR3 is TGTGCCAGCAGCTTAGTTATAGGGACCACTGAAGCTTTCTTT.